This passage covers 18 T cell receptor beta chains from one sample sequenced in a study of blood T cell repertoires in COVID-19 (dated by TCRdb to 2020 to 2022). Library generation was performed with the immunoSEQ multiplex PCR assay. What TCRdb holds here is the immuneACCESS table cut down to in-frame rearrangements. Part of the clones is not present; checked against another copy, under half of the missing clones reflect an unresolved V gene, and the others are unexplained. A total of about 250,000 clones appear in this sample, just over 85% of them only once. 3% of the sample is in the top ten clones. Sequencing used peripheral blood. The receptors were sampled from a woman in her 30s with active or convalescent COVID-19.

This clone was recorded once. V usage is TRBV18 and J usage is TRBJ2-2; 9 bases agree with TRBD1. The junction had 2 bases not matched to a gene; V was cut back by 2 bases and J by 4 bases. The CDR3 sequence is 15 residues long. Germline-derived CDR1 and CDR2 are KGHSH and LQKENI. The CDR3 reads CASSPETGGTGELFF. CDR3 bases: TGTGCCAGCTCACCAGAGACAGGGGGCACCGGGGAGCTGTTTTTT.

This chain uses TRBV5-5 with TRBJ2-5; a possible D gene is TRBD2 (5 bases). The germline CDR1 and CDR2 sequences are SGHKS and YYEKEE (reference sequence). The CDR3 is 12 amino acids. V was shortened by 3 bases and J by 9 bases, with 12 bases between the two germline ends. This CDR3 reads CASSSVPEAQYF. The CDR3, as DNA: TGTGCCAGCAGCTCGGTTCCGGAGGCCCAGTACTTC.

The CDR3 sequence: CASSTRVQNIQYF. CDR3 nucleotide sequence: TGTGCCAGCAGTACCAGGGTCCAAAACATTCAGTACTTC. The chain is built from TRBV6-5 and TRBJ2-4, with D tentatively TRBD1 (5 bases). The germline CDR1 and CDR2 sequences are MNHEY and SVGAGI. V was pared by 5 bases and J by 5 bases, with 10 bases between. This CDR3 is 13 amino acids long.

The chain has TRBV29-1 and TRBJ1-2, with D possibly matching TRBD1 (5 bases). Looked up from germline, CDR1 is SQVTM and CDR2 is ANQGSEA. V shed 1 base and J shed 10 bases, with 13 bases lying between them. The CDR3 length is 12 residues. Here the CDR3 reads CSVEGRGLDYTF. In DNA, the CDR3 is TGCAGCGTTGAAGGGCGGGGCCTCGACTACACCTTC.

This rearrangement joins TRBV18 to TRBJ1-3; D is unresolved. The CDR3 spans 18 residues. With 3 bases removed from V and 0 bases from J, the gap between germline ends came to 18 bases. Per germline, CDR1 KGHSH and CDR2 LQKENI. This CDR3 reads CASSPPLGRAYSGNTIYF. CDR3 coding DNA: TGTGCCAGCTCACCGCCTCTCGGGCGGGCCTACTCTGGAAACACCATATATTTT.

The chain links TRBV7-9 to TRBJ1-2; D may be TRBD1 (6 bases). Germline CDR1 reads SEHNR; CDR2 reads FQNEAQ (reference sequence). The CDR3 loop spans 12 amino acids. Trimming left V 5 bases short and J 7 bases short, with 11 bases between. As DNA, the CDR3 is TGTGCCAGCAGCCCAGGGGTGTTTGGCTACACCTTC. Its protein product is CASSPGVFGYTF.

The chain is built from TRBV27 and TRBJ2-1; a possible D gene is TRBD1 (6 bases). The V end was cut by 4 bases, the J end by 7 bases, with 17 bases between. From germline, CDR1 is MNHEY and CDR2 SMNVEV (reference sequence). The length of the CDR3 is 15 residues. The DNA of the CDR3 is TGTGCCAGCAGTTCCCATTGGGGGCTCAAGAATGAGCAGTTCTTC. Its protein product is CASSSHWGLKNEQFF.

DNA of the CDR3: TGTGCCAGCAGCCAAGAGGGACTAGCGGACGAGCAGTACTTC. It translates to CASSQEGLADEQYF. The chain is built from TRBV3-1 (or the pseudogene TRBV3-2) and TRBJ2-7, with 11 bases aligning to TRBD2. The CDR3 sequence is 14 residues long. V shed 0 bases, J shed 5 bases, and the junction held 0 bases outside the gene matches. Germline V gene sequence: CDR1 LGHDT, CDR2 YNNKEL (reference sequence).

The J gene is TRBJ1-1, the V gene TRBV4-3, with 9 bases aligning to TRBD1. The CDR3 spans 15 residues. V was clipped by 2 bases and J by 1 base; unmatched bases: 2. CDR1 is LGHNA, CDR2 YSLEER, per germline. In nucleotides, the CDR3 is TGCGCCAGCAGCCAACTGGGACAGGGGAACACTGAAGCTTTCTTT. Amino acid sequence: CASSQLGQGNTEAFF.

This clone has a single count. This rearrangement joins TRBV18 to TRBJ1-2, with 8 nucleotides matching TRBD1. Unmatched junction bases numbered 18, after V lost 1 base and J lost 8 bases. The CDR3 consists of 18 residues. CDR1 and CDR2 from the germline V gene are KGHSH and LQKENI. CDR3 sequence (DNA): TGTGCCAGCTCACCACTTGGACAGGGAAGTCTGGGCTTTGGAGGCTACACCTTC. It codes for CASSPLGQGSLGFGGYTF.

The genes are TRBV19 and TRBJ1-1; no clear D gene. The CDR3 is 15 amino acids. Trimming took off 7 bases at V and 0 bases at J, with 15 bases between the two ends. Looked up from germline, CDR1 is LNHDA and CDR2 is SQIVND (reference sequence). This CDR3 reads CASTVGAIMNTEAFF. CDR3 nucleotides: TGTGCCAGTACCGTCGGAGCCATAATGAACACTGAAGCTTTCTTT. Using reference TRBV19 and TRBJ1-1 for the parts outside the CDR3, the full variable domain is DGGITQSPKYLFRKEGQNVTLSCEQNLNHDAMYWYRQDPGQGLRLIYYSQIVNDFQKGDIAEGYSVSREKKESFPLTVTSAQKNPTAFYLCASTVGAIMNTEAFFGQGTRLTVV.

The chain combines TRBV5-1 with TRBJ2-2; 12 bases are a match to TRBD1. The CDR3 extends over 19 amino acids. The junction had 14 bases not matched to a gene; V was cut back by 4 bases and J by 4 bases. The germline gives CDR1 SGHRS, CDR2 YFSETQ. The CDR3 sequence: CASSPRGQGALIGTGELFF. The DNA of the CDR3 is TGCGCCAGCAGCCCAAGGGGACAGGGGGCGCTAATAGGCACCGGGGAGCTGTTTTTT.

The chain combines TRBV28 with TRBJ1-2; 11 bases align to TRBD1. The CDR3 has 19 residues. V was pared by 2 bases and J by 7 bases, with 18 bases of the junction left unmatched. Germline CDR1 is MDHEN and CDR2 is SYDVKM. CDR3 bases: TGTGCCAGCAGTTTAGCGGAGGTAAAAGGACAGGGGGCGATCTTTGGCTACACCTTC. Residues: CASSLAEVKGQGAIFGYTF.

The gene calls are TRBV5-5 and TRBJ2-2, with D tentatively TRBD1 (5 bases). CDR3 length: 15 amino acids. With 4 bases removed from V and 2 bases from J, the gap between germline ends came to 12 bases. CDR1 SGHKS and CDR2 YYEKEE come from the germline V gene (reference sequence). The DNA for the CDR3 is TGTGCCAGCAGCACCCTGACAGTTAACACCGGGGAGCTGTTTTTT. Protein: CASSTLTVNTGELFF.

The V call is TRBV9, the J call TRBJ2-7; D is unresolved. V was cut by 3 bases and J by 6 bases, with 13 bases left in between. CDR1 is SGDLS and CDR2 is YYNGEE in the germline V gene. The CDR3 extends over 13 amino acids. This CDR3 reads CASSENPYTEQYF. The CDR3 DNA follows: TGTGCCAGCAGCGAGAATCCTTACACCGAGCAGTACTTC.

This clone came up a few times. V usage is TRBV19 and J usage is TRBJ2-7; TRBD1 is a possible D gene (6 bases). This CDR3 contains 14 residues. Trimming took off 3 bases at V and 8 bases at J, with 17 bases between the two ends. The germline CDR1 and CDR2 sequences are LNHDA and SQIVND (reference sequence). Here the CDR3 reads CASSIRDIRAQQYF. The CDR3 bases are TGTGCCAGTAGTATTAGGGACATTCGGGCGCAGCAGTACTTC. The entire variable domain, with the rest obtained from reference TRBV19 and TRBJ2-7, is as follows: DGGITQSPKYLFRKEGQNVTLSCEQNLNHDAMYWYRQDPGQGLRLIYYSQIVNDFQKGDIAEGYSVSREKKESFPLTVTSAQKNPTAFYLCASSIRDIRAQQYFGPGTRLTVT.

This chain links TRBV19 with TRBJ1-1, with TRBD1 as a possible D gene (5 bases). CDR3 length equals 14 residues. Trimming removed 0 bases at V and 1 base at J, with 6 bases between. Germline V lookup: CDR1 LNHDA, CDR2 SQIVND (reference sequence). CDR3 sequence reads: CASSIDRGNTEAFF. The CDR3 DNA reads TGTGCCAGTAGTATAGATAGGGGGAACACTGAAGCTTTCTTT.

The rearrangement uses TRBV5-1 and TRBJ1-4; tentatively, D is TRBD1 (6 bases). This CDR3 is built from 14 residues. V gave up 0 bases and J gave up 8 bases, with 11 bases separating them. Germline CDR1 reads SGHRS; CDR2 reads YFSETQ. CDR3 region: CASSLGQGSEKLFF. The CDR3 coding sequence is TGCGCCAGCAGCTTGGGCCAGGGGAGCGAAAAACTGTTTTTT.